The present TCR beta chain was sequenced within a study of cytomegalovirus exposure and HLA in healthy donors (dated by TCRdb to the late 2010s). About the study as a whole: In an earlier analysis of fewer than 750 of the donors, around 300 Gb of sequence data and 95 million to 130 million unique TCR beta sequences from about 190 million T cells were reported. To predict cytomegalovirus infection status, the study brought together high-throughput TCR immunosequencing, statistical association of individual TCRs with disease status, and machine learning. Four to six DR-DQ haplotypes were handled as single units for association and clustering, since linkage in the cohort was strong. Of the 300 to 500 genotyped donors, more than 75% were placed in the genetic ancestry cluster associated with self-reported Caucasian donors. Among some 410 genotyped donors of the cohort, an average of around 250,000 unique TCR beta nucleotide sequences was sequenced per donor, of which 15% to 20% were non-productive. The later analysis used no new phenotypic data to find candidate immune exposures, relying instead on TCR beta sequences and their occurrence across donors. Every discovery cohort repertoire had been produced on one sequencing platform. The T cell repertoires of under 750 subjects were profiled by immunosequencing and related to cytomegalovirus serostatus. Donor age, sex, ethnicity and CMV serostatus were collected together with the repertoire data. The aim of the study was to test whether cataloging public T cell receptors could identify signatures of past pathogen exposure. To decide whether each TCR beta V gene segment behaved as functional or pseudogenic, an earlier analysis of over 500 of the donors relied on high-throughput TCR beta sequencing. Genome-wide SNP genotypes for about 60% of the roughly 700 donors were used in a later genetic analysis, which treated that subset as a discovery cohort. In addition to the first cohort of 666 subjects, a separate validation cohort of over 90 different subjects was used. Roughly 290 gigabases of sequencing data and around 85 million unique TCR sequences made up an early release that covered fewer than 650 HLA-typed donors. The number of donors typed differed by locus, with about 620-630 for A, B, C, DRB1 and DQB1, around 520 for DQA1, nearly 610 for DPA1, and some 440 for DPB1. To study patterns of TCR occurrence, a later analysis re-analyzed previously published TCR beta repertoires from hundreds of donors and added high-resolution HLA genotyping. HLA typing included class I and class II loci at four-digit resolution. Points the paper makes about the study in general: HLA typing was unavailable for some donors at each locus, so association tests used only the typed subset. The 87-base-pair reads could not distinguish some IMGT-functional V segments, including TRBV6-2 and TRBV6-3, so those segments were excluded. Only TCR beta chains were sequenced in this cohort, and the absence of alpha or paired-chain data limited detectable features. The classifier was reported to diagnose cytomegalovirus status with high specificity and sensitivity in both the original and validation cohorts. Correlated functional status among segregating V segments might reflect linkage disequilibrium, but an unknown experimental factor could not be ruled out. Because counts were too low, about 18 rarely observed V segments, including chromosome 9 orphons, were left out of the earlier analysis of some 640 of the donors. The sequencing pipeline was judged likely to have produced a cluster of highly shared sequence variants as a technical artifact. Compared with the approximately 720-donor mean, donors in an Asian-associated ancestry cluster had fewer N-insertions in productive TCRs, according to a later genetic analysis. A later analysis found that most CMV-associated TCR beta chains appeared HLA-restricted, with HLA associations seemingly driven largely by CMV exposure. Three of the identified cytomegalovirus-associated TCR beta chains were confirmed in vitro to be specific for cytomegalovirus antigens. CMV serostatus was the only immune exposure information available for the cohort. Several of the top co-occurrence clusters appeared to be linked to parvovirus B19, influenza, CMV and Epstein-Barr virus, according to a later analysis. In a later analysis, 16,951 TCR beta sequences were associated with specific HLA alleles at a false discovery rate of 0.05. A later genetic analysis associated a missense DCLRE1C variant with V-gene and J-gene trimming of TCR beta chains, and an independent cohort replicated the association. Compared with equally common non-associated chains, HLA-associated TCR beta chains in a later analysis were more clonally expanded and had lower generation probabilities. In a later analysis, the rate of TCR association differed among HLA loci, with DRB1 alleles having the most associated TCRs and HLA-C alleles having the fewest. Sequencing depth was assumed to be roughly uniform across donors in the presence/absence analyses, though that assumption may not hold. When HLA alleles, especially DR and DQ, strongly co-occurred, attributing TCR associations to individual alleles was difficult. A further reported finding was that TCR beta sequences accurately predicted the HLA-A and HLA-B alleles for most subjects in the first cohort. It was suggested by the authors that the approach could potentially be generalized to other disease states and immunological phenotypes. Most TCR sequences were observed very rarely across donors, whereas some public TCRs were present in many individuals. An earlier analysis of 587 of the donors showed that most TCR beta V segments appeared in productive rearrangements either about 87% or about 30% of the time, which broadly matched IMGT annotations. A total of 150 to 200 TCR beta chains were listed by the study as associated with cytomegalovirus.

Libraries were prepared through the immunoSEQ multiplex PCR assay. For the multiplex PCR, a mixture combining 60 forward primers for TCR Vbeta segments and 13 reverse primers for TCR Jbeta segments was used. The CDR3 region of rearranged TCR beta genes was amplified from genomic DNA with a multiplex PCR assay. The Illumina HiSeq System was used to sequence the amplified TCR beta libraries as 87-base-pair reads. As for how the authors treated the data: A later analysis counted tens of millions of unique TCR beta chains across the 700 or so repertoires, and 10 million to 11 million of these chains were shared by at least two donors. Raw reads were error-corrected and collapsed into unique sequences with a nearest-neighbor algorithm that merged closely related sequences to remove PCR and sequencing errors. Alignment of CDR3 sequences to IMGT reference sequences was used to assign V, D and J gene segments. Each retained sequence needed at least a six-nucleotide match to both a V gene segment and a J gene segment. Rearrangements were called productive when the CDR3 lacked stop codons and stayed in frame with V and J; all others were non-productive. CDR3 was defined by IMGT convention, running from the second conserved V-encoded cysteine to the conserved J-encoded phenylalanine. In an earlier analysis of just under 600 of the donors, sequences lacking an unambiguous match to a single V gene segment were excluded. In an earlier analysis of approximately 590 of the donors, a V segment was called functional when productive rearrangements were above 56.7%, and segregating when the standard deviation between donors exceeded 5%. A statistical classification framework was developed to diagnose cytomegalovirus status using the catalog of TCR beta chain sequences. V and J gene assignment, in a later analysis, came from comparing TCR nucleotide sequences with IMGT/GENE-DB human TR gene sequences. The TCRdist pipeline was used in a later analysis to assign CDR3 sequences and most-parsimonious VDJ recombination scenarios. In a later analysis, every TCR beta chain was defined by the combination of its CDR3 amino acid sequence and its V-gene family, and reads without a unique V-gene family were dropped. In a later analysis, nearly 600 highly shared, low-generation-probability nucleotide sequences were removed to address suspected cross-contamination and a sequencing artifact. A later analysis calculated a clonal expansion index for each public chain from normalized within-repertoire ranks of inferred template counts. Generation probabilities in a later analysis came from a VDJ recombination model fitted to out-of-frame rearrangements, and those results were checked against IGoR. Hypergeometric tests were used in a later analysis to score TCR-TCR, TCR-HLA and TCR-CMV co-occurrence, with a repertoire-size bias correction applied to the TCR pairs. To estimate false discovery rates, a later analysis permuted the HLA or CMV assignments 20 times. In a later analysis, co-occurring TCRs were grouped using DBSCAN, with TCRdist sequence similarity added in when clustering inside HLA-allele-positive subsets. Co-occurrence clustering excluded repertoires with fewer than 30,000 or more than 120,000 public chains, plus five with anomalous nucleotide sharing. This immuneACCESS table, as held by TCRdb, lists in-frame sequences with V and J called but not all clones. Of the missing ones, under half trace to an unresolved V gene in checked studies; the others have no known cause. The D gene and trimming were derived from the DNA, and the V and J assignments and clone size from that table. In all, the sample holds about 160,000 clones, and around 79% of those were seen once. The ten largest clones take up over 1.1% of the sample.

The cohort comprised some 680 healthy bone marrow donors. At the time of sampling, every cohort member was nominally healthy, though immune exposures that went unrecorded were likely present. The donor was CMV seronegative and was included in the group of under 450 seronegative cohort members. A peripheral blood sample was collected from each donor, and TCR beta sequencing was performed on peripheral blood mononuclear cells. The Qiagen DNeasy Blood Extraction Kit was used to extract genomic DNA from the blood cell samples. From the cysteine through the phenylalanine, the CDR3 covers 15 amino acids. The kept DNA is CDR3 alone, 45 bases in frame from the first base. Compared with germline, V lacks 6 bases and J lacks 5 bases; bases without a gene match: 12. Sequences MNHEY (CDR1) and SVGAGI (CDR2) are obtained from the germline V gene. About this clone: There is no known antigen for this receptor. There are no base qualities to consult, and no much larger clone falls within one base.

The receptor comes from a man aged 18 to 30 in good health and CMV-seronegative. Sequenced input: PBMCs. The rearrangement joined TRBV6-5 to TRBJ2-7, with 8 bases in between that match TRBD2. In nucleotides, the sequence is TGTGCCAGCAGCCCCTCAAGAGCGGGAGTAAACGAGCAGTACTTC. The encoded protein is CASSPSRAGVNEQYF.